This TCR beta chain was sequenced for a study of CD8 T cells in Susac syndrome. The germline V gene encodes CDR1 MDHEN and CDR2 SYDVKM. The ends lost 4 bases at V and 2 bases at J; junction bases unmatched: 6. This CDR3 is built from 15 residues. RNA was extracted with the RNeasy kit, and a quantity of about 0.45 to 1 ug was reverse transcribed using random hexamers. TCRdb reprocessed the immunoSEQ multiplex PCR reads with MiXCR, giving one entry per CDR3 protein. Among some 180,000 distinct CDR3 sequences listed, approximately 93% were seen once. This clonotype has a single count. Sequencing used CD4+ T cells from PBMCs. This receptor was obtained from a human donor in good health. The chain is built from TRBV28 and TRBJ2-5; 8 nucleotides line up with TRBD1. CDR3 region: CASSSGTGHQETQYF. The CDR3 nucleotides are TGTGCCAGCAGTTCAGGGACAGGTCATCAAGAGACCCAGTACTTC.